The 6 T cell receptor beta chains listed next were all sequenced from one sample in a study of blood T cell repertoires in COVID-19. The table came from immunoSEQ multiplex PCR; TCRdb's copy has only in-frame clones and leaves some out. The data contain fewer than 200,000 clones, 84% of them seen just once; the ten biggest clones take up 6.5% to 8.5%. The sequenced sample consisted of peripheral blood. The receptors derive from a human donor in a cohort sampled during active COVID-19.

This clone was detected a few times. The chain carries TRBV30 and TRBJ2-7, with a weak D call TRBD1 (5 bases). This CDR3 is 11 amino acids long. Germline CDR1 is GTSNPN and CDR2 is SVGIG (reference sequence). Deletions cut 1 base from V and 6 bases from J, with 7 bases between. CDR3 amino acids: CAWSDTGEQYF. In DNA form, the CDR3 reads TGTGCCTGGAGTGATACAGGCGAGCAGTACTTC.

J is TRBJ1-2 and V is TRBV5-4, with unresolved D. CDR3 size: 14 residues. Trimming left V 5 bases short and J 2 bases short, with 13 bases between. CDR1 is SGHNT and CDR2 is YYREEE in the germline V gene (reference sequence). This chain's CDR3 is CASRLDSANYGYTF. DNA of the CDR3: TGTGCCAGCAGACTGGACTCAGCGAACTATGGCTACACCTTC.

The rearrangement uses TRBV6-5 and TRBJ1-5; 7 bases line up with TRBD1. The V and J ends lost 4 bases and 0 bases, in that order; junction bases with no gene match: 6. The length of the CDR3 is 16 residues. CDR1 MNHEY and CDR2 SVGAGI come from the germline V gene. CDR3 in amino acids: CASSSNGQVSNQPQHF. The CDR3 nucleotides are TGTGCCAGCAGTTCCAATGGACAGGTTAGCAATCAGCCCCAGCATTTT.

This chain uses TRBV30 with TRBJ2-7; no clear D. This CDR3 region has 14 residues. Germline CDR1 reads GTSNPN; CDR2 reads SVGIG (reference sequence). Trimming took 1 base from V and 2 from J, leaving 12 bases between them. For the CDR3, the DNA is TGTGCCTGGAGTGGTGGCGGATCACCCTACGAGCAGTACTTC. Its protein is CAWSGGGSPYEQYF.

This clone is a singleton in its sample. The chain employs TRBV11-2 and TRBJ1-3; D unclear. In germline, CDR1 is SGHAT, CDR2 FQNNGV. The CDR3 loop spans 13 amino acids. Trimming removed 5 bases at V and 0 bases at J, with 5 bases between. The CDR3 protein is CASSPLSGNTIYF. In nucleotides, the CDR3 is TGTGCCAGCAGCCCCCTCTCTGGAAACACCATATATTTT. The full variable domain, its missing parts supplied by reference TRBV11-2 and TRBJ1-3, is EAGVAQSPRYKIIEKRQSVAFWCNPISGHATLYWYQQILGQGPKLLIQFQNNGVVDDSQLPKDRFSAERLKGVDSTLKIQPAKLEDSAVYLCASSPLSGNTIYFGEGSWLTVV.

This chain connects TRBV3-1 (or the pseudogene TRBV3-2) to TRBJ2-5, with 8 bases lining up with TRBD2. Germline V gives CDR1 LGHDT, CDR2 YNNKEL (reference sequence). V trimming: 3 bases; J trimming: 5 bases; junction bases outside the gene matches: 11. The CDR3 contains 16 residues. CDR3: CASSQKGLVERETQYF. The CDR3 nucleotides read TGTGCCAGCAGCCAGAAGGGACTAGTCGAACGTGAGACCCAGTACTTC.